This T cell receptor beta chain was captured in a study of early T cells in non-severe SARS-CoV-2 infection (dated by TCRdb to 2020 to 2022). Regarding the research as a whole: Bulk RNA from unsorted whole blood was used for TCR sequencing, so alpha and beta chains could not be paired. The paper as a whole reports these results and caveats: VDJdb matching was skewed toward anti-spike CD8 responses and likely underestimated virus-specific expansions, missing private and CD4 specificities.

The study was a case-control design nested within a healthcare worker cohort in London, UK, with weekly nasopharyngeal swab PCR tests and blood sampling. Between 23 and 31 March 2020, the week of the UK lockdown, healthcare workers were enrolled and then followed up weekly for as long as 16 weeks. Library preparation employed 5' RACE. Sequencer: NextSeq 500. To correct for sequencing error and PCR bias, the TCR library protocol tagged individual cDNA molecules with unique molecular identifiers. Sequencing covered both TCR alpha and beta chains, and within each sample the abundances of alpha and beta sequences were tightly co-correlated. The authors processed their data as follows. V gene, J gene and CDR3 annotation of TCR sequences was performed with Decombinator V4. TCRs were defined as expanded if a significant change between any two time points was detected under a Poisson model with p below 0.0001. TCR abundances were normalised to the total number of TCRs sequenced per sample and were expressed as counts per million. MAIT TCRs were defined by TRAV1-2 paired with TRAJ12, TRAJ20 or TRAJ33, and iNKT TCRs by TRAV10 paired with TRAJ18. A search of VDJdb, accessed on 1 November 2021, was run for TCRs annotated to CMV, EBV and SARS-CoV-2, with TCRs annotated for multiple antigens excluded. Through fastp at Q25 and MiXCR, TCRdb rebuilt clones from the public reads, retaining in-frame beta chains. Each CDR3 protein appears once, grouped with its most common genes and DNA. The V and J calls, along with clone size, are taken from TCRdb and not from the paper's own processing. For this sample there are 70,000 or so distinct CDR3 sequences; around 15% appear just once. The leading ten clones occupy over 12% of the sample.

The CDR3, from cysteine to phenylalanine, totals 17 residues. The entry retains the CDR3 DNA only, 51 bases that are in frame from base 1. Deletion took 5 bases off V and 3 bases off J, with a span of 23 bases between the germline ends. CDR1 and CDR2 are drawn from the germline V gene (reference sequence): SEHNR, FQNEAQ. This clonotype was recorded at least ten times. Its specific antigen is unknown. Per-base qualities were not stored, and no clone one base away is much larger. The chain is assembled from TRBV7-9 and TRBJ2-7; the D element might be TRBD1 or TRBD2, as each aligns at 5 bases. This TCR was recovered from an adult who was a healthcare worker with PCR-confirmed SARS-CoV-2 infection or an uninfected control (not recorded which). Material: whole blood. DNA sequence: TGTGCCAGCAGCCTACTAAGCGCAGGGAGTAGGGGCTACGAGCAGTACTTC. It translates as CASSLLSAGSRGYEQYF.